One and the same sample provided the 32 T cell receptor beta chains below, sequenced in a study of blood T cell repertoires in COVID-19. TCRdb keeps only in-frame clones here, not all; method: immunoSEQ multiplex PCR. The repertoire holds 140,000 or so clones, with about nine tenths as singletons. The specimen sequenced was peripheral blood. The source is a human donor in a cohort sampled during active COVID-19.

The J gene is TRBJ2-7, the V gene TRBV5-4; 10 nucleotides match TRBD1. The V gene's germline CDR1 is SGHNT and CDR2 YYREEE (reference sequence). Unmatched junction bases numbered 7, after V lost 4 bases and J lost 3 bases. This CDR3 region has 15 residues. The CDR3 DNA is TGTGCCAGCAGCCCTGGGACAGGGGAAGGCTACGAGCAGTACTTC. This gives the protein CASSPGTGEGYEQYF.

This clone appeared a single time. V is TRBV7-3 and J is TRBJ2-3; 12 positions agree with TRBD2. Germline V gene sequence: CDR1 SGHTA, CDR2 FQGTGA. Trimming removed 3 bases from V and 2 bases from J; junction bases left unmatched: 3. The CDR3 is made up of 16 amino acids. The CDR3 loop reads CASSFGLAGNTDTQYF. CDR3 DNA: TGTGCCAGCAGCTTCGGACTAGCGGGGAACACAGATACGCAGTATTTT.

The rearrangement links TRBV21-1 to TRBJ1-2; the table's D call, TRBD1, was not checked against the DNA. TRBV21-1 corresponds to a pseudogene. The CDR3 is made up of 14 amino acids. The CDR3 sequence is CASSHGQPCYGYTF. The CDR3 nucleotides read TGTGCCAGCAGCCATGGACAGCCTTGCTATGGCTACACCTTC.

CDR3 amino acids: CASSLGTGRNEQYF. The CDR3 DNA sequence: TGTGCCAGCAGCCTCGGGACAGGGAGGAACGAGCAGTACTTC. The chain joins TRBV7-9 to TRBJ2-7, with 9 nucleotides matching TRBD1. The junction had 7 bases not matched to a gene; V was cut back by 5 bases and J by 5 bases. This CDR3 is built from 14 residues. Per germline, CDR1 SEHNR and CDR2 FQNEAQ (reference sequence).

V gene TRBV29-1 combines with J gene TRBJ1-2; 12 nucleotides match TRBD1. Per the germline V gene, CDR1 is SQVTM and CDR2 is ANQGSEA. This CDR3 region has 15 residues. V gave up 6 bases and J gave up 8 bases; unmatched junction bases: 13. The CDR3 loop is CSVHAVRDRGPGYTF. In DNA, the CDR3 is TGCAGCGTACACGCCGTCCGGGACAGGGGGCCGGGCTACACCTTC.

Concerning this clone: The sample contains more than one DNA sequence encoding this CDR3. The chain employs TRBV9 and TRBJ2-1, with 11 bases matching TRBD2. The junction had 1 base not matched to a gene; V was cut back by 3 bases and J by 2 bases. The CDR3 has 15 amino acids. CDR1 SGDLS and CDR2 YYNGEE come from the germline V gene. The CDR3 is CASSDSGGAYNEQFF. CDR3 DNA: TGTGCCAGCAGCGATAGCGGGGGGGCCTACAATGAGCAGTTCTTC.

This CDR3 reads CATGTGDETQYF. The CDR3 region has the DNA TGTGCCACCGGGACTGGGGACGAGACCCAGTACTTC. V usage is TRBV6-6 and J usage is TRBJ2-5; tentative D call: TRBD2 (6 bases). Trimming removed 10 bases from V and 5 bases from J, with 14 bases in between. The CDR3 totals 12 residues. Per germline, CDR1 MNHNY and CDR2 SVGAGI (reference sequence).

CDR3 residues: CASSLEGGGNTIYF. The CDR3 coding sequence is TGCGCCAGCAGCTTGGAAGGCGGCGGAAACACCATATATTTT. The rearrangement joins TRBV5-1 to TRBJ1-3; D gene ambiguous. V lost 0 bases and J 4 bases, leaving 8 bases between the germline ends. Germline V gives CDR1 SGHRS, CDR2 YFSETQ. This CDR3 comprises 14 residues.

The chain uses TRBV25-1 and TRBJ2-7; the match to TRBD1 covers 9 bases. The CDR3 contains 12 residues. The trim removed 5 bases at V and 6 bases at J, leaving 2 bases unmatched. Germline loops: CDR1 MGHDK, CDR2 SYGVNS. The CDR3 bases are TGTGCCAGCAGTAAGGACAGGGGCGAGCAGTACTTC. This translates into CASSKDRGEQYF.

The chain carries TRBV19 and TRBJ1-1; TRBD1 might be the D (5 bases). The CDR3 sequence is 14 residues long. CDR1 is LNHDA and CDR2 is SQIVND in the germline V gene (reference sequence). The germline V and J ends were trimmed by 3 bases and 5 bases, with 13 bases remaining between them. The CDR3 sequence: CASSILPGVTEAFF. For the CDR3, the DNA is TGTGCCAGTAGTATCCTCCCGGGGGTGACTGAAGCTTTCTTT.

The chain joins TRBV29-1 to TRBJ2-2; no definite D call. Germline CDR1 and CDR2: SQVTM and ANQGSEA. The CDR3 is made up of 14 amino acids. V shed 5 bases and J shed 1 base, with 11 bases lying between them. CDR3 sequence: CSVRPTLNTGELFF. Here the CDR3 DNA reads TGCAGCGTTCGTCCGACTCTGAACACCGGGGAGCTGTTTTTT.

The chain uses TRBV10-3 and TRBJ1-6; unclear D gene. Germline V gene lookup returns CDR1 ENHRY and CDR2 SYGVKD. CDR3 length: 14 residues. The V gene lost 2 bases and the J gene lost 6 bases, with 8 bases spanning the gap. CDR3 nucleotide sequence: TGTGCCATCAGTGAGGCAGAGGGTAATTCACCCCTCCACTTT. Encoded protein: CAISEAEGNSPLHF.

V and J are TRBV29-1 and TRBJ1-3, with 8 bases lining up with TRBD1. Germline V gene sequence: CDR1 SQVTM, CDR2 ANQGSEA. Trimming removed 7 bases from V and 4 bases from J; junction bases left unmatched: 6. The CDR3 has 13 residues. CDR3 loop: CSGTRQGGNTIYF. CDR3 bases: TGCAGCGGGACCCGACAGGGGGGAAACACCATATATTTT.

V and J are TRBV25-1 and TRBJ1-1, with D tentatively TRBD1 (5 bases). The V gene lost 2 bases and the J gene lost 0 bases, with 10 bases spanning the gap. The CDR3 loop spans 15 amino acids. Germline CDR1 is MGHDK and CDR2 is SYGVNS. CDR3 in amino acids: CASSERQGLNTEAFF. For the CDR3, the DNA is TGTGCCAGCAGTGAACGTCAGGGCCTGAACACTGAAGCTTTCTTT.

J is TRBJ2-1 and V is TRBV18, with 8 nucleotides matching TRBD1. The CDR3 consists of 15 residues. With 3 bases clipped from V and 2 bases from J, the junction kept 3 bases outside the gene matches. CDR1 KGHSH and CDR2 LQKENI come from the germline V gene. CDR3 sequence: CASSPRGQAYNEQFF. CDR3 DNA: TGTGCCAGCTCACCCAGGGGACAGGCCTACAATGAGCAGTTCTTC.

The chain links TRBV11-2 to TRBJ2-7, with 7 nucleotides matching TRBD1. The CDR3 is 15 amino acids. V lost 1 base, J lost 2 bases, and 5 bases stayed unmatched. In germline, CDR1 is SGHAT, CDR2 FQNNGV. CDR3 nucleotide sequence: TGTGCCAGCAGCTTAGTCCCGGACAGGACCTACGAGCAGTACTTC. Translated, it gives CASSLVPDRTYEQYF.

This chain joins TRBV19 and TRBJ1-6; 7 nucleotides line up with TRBD1. Germline V gives CDR1 LNHDA, CDR2 SQIVND (reference sequence). This CDR3 comprises 15 residues. V lost 2 bases, J lost 10 bases, and 8 bases stayed unmatched. The CDR3 nucleotides are TGTGCCAGTAGTATATCAGAGGGGGCGGGCTCACCCCTCCACTTT. Translation: CASSISEGAGSPLHF.

V is TRBV2 and J is TRBJ1-1; 11 bases match TRBD1. After removal of 1 base from V and 5 bases from J, the junction contained 6 bases not matched to a gene. The CDR3 is 16 amino acids. Germline V lookup: CDR1 SNHLY, CDR2 FYNNEI. CDR3 residues: CASSEGGDRGKTEAFF. The CDR3 bases are TGTGCCAGCAGTGAAGGGGGGGACAGGGGGAAAACTGAAGCTTTCTTT.

The chain has TRBV19 and TRBJ2-1; 10 nucleotides line up with TRBD2. V lost 3 bases to trimming and J lost 8 bases; unmatched junction nucleotides: 4. Germline V gene lookup returns CDR1 LNHDA and CDR2 SQIVND (reference sequence). The CDR3 extends over 14 amino acids. The CDR3 DNA follows: TGTGCCAGTAGTATCGGGCTAGCGGGGGATGAGCAGTTCTTC. Residues: CASSIGLAGDEQFF.

This clone was detected once. The chain couples TRBV2 to TRBJ1-2; a possible D gene is TRBD1 (5 bases). The germline V and J ends were trimmed by 0 bases and 2 bases, with 16 bases remaining between them. Germline CDR1 SNHLY, CDR2 FYNNEI. This CDR3 has 17 amino acids. For the CDR3, the DNA is TGTGCCAGCAGTGAAGCCCTGCCGGCTCGGGGGAACTATGGCTACACCTTC. Its protein product is CASSEALPARGNYGYTF.

The rearrangement uses TRBV28 and TRBJ1-1; D possibly corresponds to TRBD1 (5 bases). The V gene lost 3 bases and the J gene lost 2 bases, with 7 bases spanning the gap. From germline, CDR1 is MDHEN and CDR2 SYDVKM. The CDR3 extends over 13 amino acids. This CDR3 reads CASSLQGNTEAFF. The CDR3, as DNA: TGTGCCAGCAGTTTGCAGGGCAACACTGAAGCTTTCTTT. The full variable domain, rest sourced from reference TRBV28 and TRBJ1-1, is DVKVTQSSRYLVKRTGEKVFLECVQDMDHENMFWYRQDPGLGLRLIYFSYDVKMKEKGDIPEGYSVSREKKERFSLILESASTNQTSMYLCASSLQGNTEAFFGQGTRLTVV.

This chain connects TRBV5-1 to TRBJ2-7, with D possibly being TRBD2 (5 bases). V dropped 2 bases and J dropped 2 bases, with 14 bases sitting between them. The CDR3 consists of 15 residues. Looked up from germline, CDR1 is SGHRS and CDR2 is YFSETQ. The CDR3: CASSLLGQLPYEQYF. CDR3 nucleotide sequence: TGCGCCAGCAGCTTACTAGGGCAGTTACCCTACGAGCAGTACTTC.

This chain joins TRBV5-1 and TRBJ2-3; D gene uncertain. V lost 4 bases and J 0 bases, leaving 6 bases between the germline ends. CDR1 is SGHRS, CDR2 YFSETQ, per germline. The CDR3 contains 13 residues. For the CDR3, the DNA is TGCGCCAGCAGCCGACAAAGCACAGATACGCAGTATTTT. This gives the protein CASSRQSTDTQYF.

CDR3 sequence: CASSDHSRGNTEAFF. CDR3 nucleotides: TGTGCCAGCAGTGACCACTCCAGGGGGAACACTGAAGCTTTCTTT. The genes are TRBV6-1 and TRBJ1-1; maybe TRBD1 (6 bases). Germline lookup yields CDR1 MNHNS and CDR2 SASEGT. CDR3 length: 15 residues. The germline V and J ends were trimmed by 3 bases and 1 base, with 12 bases remaining between them.

The chain has TRBV6-6 and TRBJ2-6; D remains ambiguous. Trimming left V 10 bases short and J 2 bases short, with 9 bases between. Germline assignment: CDR1 MNHNY and CDR2 SVGAGI (reference sequence). The CDR3 runs 13 residues. In DNA, the CDR3 is TGTGCCACCCAGATCCCTGGGGCCAACGTCCTGACTTTC. It specifies CATQIPGANVLTF.

By share of the sample, this clone is medium-sized. The CDR3 coding sequence is TGTGCCAGCAGTGAACTTGCGGGACCAGATGAAGCTTTCTTT. It specifies CASSELAGPDEAFF. This sequence joins TRBV6-1 and TRBJ1-1; D is perhaps TRBD1 (5 bases). Deletions cut 2 bases from V and 7 bases from J, with 14 bases between. The CDR3 consists of 14 residues. CDR1 and CDR2 (germline): MNHNS, SASEGT.

This clone came up once. The chain employs TRBV3-1 (or the pseudogene TRBV3-2) and TRBJ1-1, with TRBD1 as a possible D gene (6 bases). V dropped 3 bases and J dropped 7 bases, with 12 bases sitting between them. This CDR3 region has 13 residues. Per the germline V gene, CDR1 is LGHDT and CDR2 is YNNKEL (reference sequence). The CDR3 region has the DNA TGTGCCAGCAGCCAGGGGGCCGGCGGTGAAGCTTTCTTT. Amino acid sequence: CASSQGAGGEAFF.

As concerns this clone: An end of the junction differs from the germline gene, which may be a read error. The chain couples TRBV7-3 to TRBJ2-5; 14 nucleotides align to TRBD2. The CDR3 has 16 residues. Germline-derived CDR1 and CDR2 are SGHTA and FQGTGA. CDR3 sequence: CVSSRGLAGGAETQYF. The CDR3 coding sequence is TGTGTCAGCAGCCGTGGACTAGCGGGGGGCGCGGAGACCCAGTACTTC.

V usage is TRBV5-5 and J usage is TRBJ1-5, with 7 nucleotides matching TRBD1. V was pared by 1 base and J by 5 bases, with 0 bases of the junction left unmatched. This CDR3 has 13 amino acids. Germline V gives CDR1 SGHKS, CDR2 YYEKEE (reference sequence). As DNA, the CDR3 is TGTGCCAGCAGCTTGACAGGGGATCAGCCCCAGCATTTT. Its protein is CASSLTGDQPQHF.

This clone was detected once. The chain joins TRBV29-1 to TRBJ2-6, with no clear D. V was trimmed by 4 bases and J by 4 bases, leaving 8 bases between them. The germline V gene encodes CDR1 SQVTM and CDR2 ANQGSEA. The CDR3 is 13 amino acids. CDR3 region: CSVVALGANVLTF. CDR3 nucleotides: TGCAGCGTTGTAGCTTTAGGGGCCAACGTCCTGACTTTC.

This clone qualifies as medium-sized. The chain is built from TRBV27 and TRBJ2-7; possibly TRBD2 for D (5 bases). V lost 4 bases and J lost 7, with 17 bases in between. CDR3 length: 14 amino acids. Germline assignment: CDR1 MNHEY and CDR2 SMNVEV (reference sequence). The CDR3 DNA is TGTGCCAGCAGTTCAGCCCCCGGGATAATTGAGCAGTACTTC. The encoded protein is CASSSAPGIIEQYF.

This chain uses TRBV27 with TRBJ2-7, with a weak D call TRBD1 (7 bases). This CDR3 spans 15 amino acids. Per the germline V gene, CDR1 is MNHEY and CDR2 is SMNVEV (reference sequence). The V end was cut by 2 bases, the J end by 2 bases, with 13 bases between. The CDR3 nucleotides read TGTGCCAGCAGTTTAAGGAGGGGACAGACCTACGAGCAGTACTTC. Amino acid sequence: CASSLRRGQTYEQYF.